The T cell receptor beta chain under discussion was sequenced for a study of blood T cell repertoires in COVID-19. Libraries were prepared by immunoSEQ multiplex PCR; TCRdb keeps only in-frame clonotypes and omits some of them. The sample records approximately 290,000 clones, 90% being singletons. This CDR3 contains 15 residues. The germline V gene encodes CDR1 MRHNA and CDR2 SNTAGT. The ends lost 8 bases at V and 6 bases at J; junction bases unmatched: 10. Sequenced: PBMCs or T cells enriched from blood (not recorded which). The source is a woman aged 18-35 years with acute COVID-19. The chain joins TRBV6-4 to TRBJ2-1; the match to TRBD2 covers 10 bases. CDR3 in DNA: TGTGCCAGCGCCGAAGGACTAGCGGAGAGCAATGAGCAGTTCTTC. It encodes CASAEGLAESNEQFF.